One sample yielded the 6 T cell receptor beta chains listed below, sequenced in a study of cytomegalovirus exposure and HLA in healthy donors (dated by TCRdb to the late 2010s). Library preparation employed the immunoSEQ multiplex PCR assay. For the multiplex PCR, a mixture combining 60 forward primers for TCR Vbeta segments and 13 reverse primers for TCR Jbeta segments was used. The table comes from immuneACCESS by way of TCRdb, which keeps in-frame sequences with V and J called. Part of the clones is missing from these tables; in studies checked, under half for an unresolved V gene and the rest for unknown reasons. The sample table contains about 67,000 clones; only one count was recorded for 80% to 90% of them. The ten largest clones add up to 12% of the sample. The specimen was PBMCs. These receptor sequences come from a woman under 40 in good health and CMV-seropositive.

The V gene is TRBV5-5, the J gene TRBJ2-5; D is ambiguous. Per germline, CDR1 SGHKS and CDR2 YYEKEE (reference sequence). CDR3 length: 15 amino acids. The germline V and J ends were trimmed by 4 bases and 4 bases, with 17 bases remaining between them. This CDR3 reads CASSPVSWSAETQYF. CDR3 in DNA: TGTGCCAGCAGCCCAGTCTCATGGTCCGCAGAGACCCAGTACTTC.

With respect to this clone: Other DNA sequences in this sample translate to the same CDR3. The CDR3 DNA reads as TGCGCCAGCAGCTTTTTCCCCCGCGGACAGCTAAACACTGAAGCTTTCTTT. It yields the protein CASSFFPRGQLNTEAFF. This rearrangement joins TRBV5-1 to TRBJ1-1, with D tentatively TRBD1 (6 bases). V shed 2 bases and J shed 2 bases, with 19 bases lying between them. The CDR3 has 17 amino acids. Germline V gene lookup returns CDR1 SGHRS and CDR2 YFSETQ.

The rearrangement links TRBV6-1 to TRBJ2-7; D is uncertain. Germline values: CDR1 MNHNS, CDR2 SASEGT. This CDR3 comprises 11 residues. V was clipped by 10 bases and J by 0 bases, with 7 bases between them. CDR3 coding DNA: TGTGCCACAGGAAACTCCTACGAGCAGTACTTC. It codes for CATGNSYEQYF.

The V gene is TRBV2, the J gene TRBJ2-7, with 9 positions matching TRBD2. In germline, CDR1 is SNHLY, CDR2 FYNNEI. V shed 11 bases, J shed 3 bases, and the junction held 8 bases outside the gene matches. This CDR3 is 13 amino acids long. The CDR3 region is CAGAGLAFYEQYF. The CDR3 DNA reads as TGTGCCGGCGCGGGACTAGCTTTCTACGAGCAGTACTTC.

The CDR3, as DNA: TGTGCCAGCAGCTTAGGCGACTGGGGGCCGGCTGAAGCTTTCTTT. This encodes CASSLGDWGPAEAFF. The chain recombines TRBV11-1 with TRBJ1-1, with D possibly TRBD1 on 6 matching bases. Germline-derived CDR1 and CDR2 are SGHAT and FQDESV (reference sequence). The CDR3 runs to 15 residues. Trimming removed 1 base at V and 6 bases at J, with 15 bases between.

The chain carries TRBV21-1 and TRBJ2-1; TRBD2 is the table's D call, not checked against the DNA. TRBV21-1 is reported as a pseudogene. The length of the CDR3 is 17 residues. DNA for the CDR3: TGTGCCAGCAGCAAAGAGGAGAACGGGAGGGTCTACAATGAGCAGTTCTTC. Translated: CASSKEENGRVYNEQFF.